These 17 T cell receptor beta chains came from one sample sequenced in a study of cytomegalovirus exposure and HLA in healthy donors. PCR involved 60 Vbeta and 13 Jbeta primers. Only in-frame clones appear in the TCRdb table, and some are missing; sequencing was by immunoSEQ multiplex PCR. Of about 170,000 clones listed, approximately 84% are singletons. Sequencing was done on a sample of PBMCs. The receptors shown here come from a woman aged 45-59 years in good health and CMV-seropositive.

This chain uses TRBV7-2 with TRBJ1-2; D is undetermined. The CDR3 loop spans 14 amino acids. Germline CDR1 and CDR2: SGHTA and FQGNSA. Trimming pared 3 bases from V and 4 bases from J, leaving 12 bases between. DNA of the CDR3: TGTGCCAGCAGCTTCTTGGGCAGCCGCTATGGCTACACCTTC. This codes for CASSFLGSRYGYTF. Drawing the rest from reference TRBV7-2 and TRBJ1-2, the complete variable domain is GAGVSQSPSNKVTEKGKDVELRCDPISGHTALYWYRQSLGQGLEFLIYFQGNSAPDKSGLPSDRFSAERTGGSVSTLTIQRTQQEDSAVYLCASSFLGSRYGYTFGSGTRLTVV.

As DNA, the CDR3 is TGCGCCAGCAGAGCGGACTTTACCACATACAATGAGCAGTTCTTC. Translated: CASRADFTTYNEQFF. The chain joins TRBV5-1 to TRBJ2-1; D is perhaps TRBD2 (5 bases). Germline lookup yields CDR1 SGHRS and CDR2 YFSETQ. Deletions cut 5 bases from V and 4 bases from J, with 16 bases between. The CDR3 runs to 15 residues.

The chain recombines TRBV5-4 with TRBJ2-1; TRBD2 matches at 14 bases. The J segment lost 7 bases and the V segment lost 6 bases, leaving 3 bases of the junction unmatched. Germline CDR1 reads SGHNT; CDR2 reads YYREEE (reference sequence). There are 14 residues in the CDR3. The CDR3 loop reads CASTRTSGGNEQFF. CDR3 in DNA: TGTGCCAGCACCCGGACTAGCGGGGGGAATGAGCAGTTCTTC.

This chain joins TRBV5-1 and TRBJ2-7; 8 bases match TRBD1. The CDR3 consists of 14 residues. Germline V gene lookup returns CDR1 SGHRS and CDR2 YFSETQ. V was pared by 4 bases and J by 6 bases, with 9 bases of the junction left unmatched. The CDR3 DNA is TGCGCCAGCAGCCCCCGGACAGGGTTGGGCGAGCAGTACTTC. It is translated as CASSPRTGLGEQYF.

The chain links TRBV6-1 to TRBJ1-2; TRBD1 matches 7 bases. CDR1 and CDR2 from the germline V gene are MNHNS and SASEGT. J lost 7 bases, V lost 6 bases, and 8 bases had no gene match. The CDR3 extends over 13 amino acids. CDR3 coding DNA: TGTGCCAGCAGAACTGAGGGGGCGGGTGGCTACACCTTC. Encoded protein: CASRTEGAGGYTF.

The chain links TRBV19 to TRBJ2-6; no firm D call. Per the germline V gene, CDR1 is LNHDA and CDR2 is SQIVND (reference sequence). V was cut by 3 bases and J by 4 bases, with 7 bases left in between. The CDR3 is 14 residues long. CDR3 sequence: CASSIGTGANVLTF. DNA for the CDR3: TGTGCCAGTAGTATTGGCACGGGGGCCAACGTCCTGACTTTC.

In its sample, this clone was seen a few times. The chain has TRBV29-1 and TRBJ1-2; 7 bases match TRBD1. This CDR3 is built from 11 residues. V lost 6 bases, J lost 6 bases, and 4 bases stayed unmatched. The germline V gene encodes CDR1 SQVTM and CDR2 ANQGSEA. CDR3 sequence: CSVTTGHGYTF. CDR3 sequence (DNA): TGCAGCGTGACGACAGGGCATGGCTACACCTTC.

This clone was seen a handful of times. This chain connects TRBV2 to TRBJ1-3; 8 positions agree with TRBD1. Germline CDR1 reads SNHLY; CDR2 reads FYNNEI. Trimming removed 6 bases from V and 2 bases from J; junction bases left unmatched: 6. The CDR3 spans 15 residues. CDR3 sequence reads: CASRAGTGAGNTIYF. The CDR3 DNA sequence: TGTGCCAGCAGAGCCGGGACAGGCGCTGGAAACACCATATATTTT. Filled out from reference TRBV2 and TRBJ1-3, the complete variable domain reads EPEVTQTPSHQVTQMGQEVILRCVPISNHLYFYWYRQILGQKVEFLVSFYNNEISEKSEIFDDQFSVERPDGSNFTLKIRSTKLEDSAMYFCASRAGTGAGNTIYFGEGSWLTVV.

The chain is built from TRBV9 and TRBJ2-3, with TRBD2 as a possible D gene (5 bases). Germline lookup yields CDR1 SGDLS and CDR2 YYNGEE. The CDR3 runs 15 residues. Between the trimmed V and J ends, which lost 3 bases and 5 bases, there was a span of 16 bases. CDR3 nucleotides: TGTGCCAGCAGCGCTGGTGGGGAGTGGGGAGATACGCAGTATTTT. Amino acid sequence: CASSAGGEWGDTQYF.

V usage is TRBV5-4 and J usage is TRBJ2-3; D is uncertain. The CDR3 contains 14 residues. Trimming cost V 0 bases and J 4 bases, with 9 bases left between them. Germline CDR1 SGHNT, CDR2 YYREEE (reference sequence). The CDR3 DNA reads as TGTGCCAGCAGCTTGGTTGCGATCCCAGATACGCAGTATTTT. Its protein product is CASSLVAIPDTQYF.

About this clone: The germline gene is not matched at one end of the junction; a read error may be the cause. This rearrangement joins TRBV15 to TRBJ2-7, with a weak D call TRBD1 (6 bases). The length of the CDR3 is 15 residues. CDR1 and CDR2 (germline): LNHNV, YYDKDF (reference sequence). CDR3 region: CATSRDPGVAYQQYF. As DNA, the CDR3 is TGTGCCACCAGCAGAGATCCAGGGGTAGCCTACCAGCAGTACTTC. The variable domain in full, with the rest retrieved from reference TRBV15 and TRBJ2-7, is DAMVIQNPRYQVTQFGKPVTLSCSQTLNHNVMYWYQQKSSQAPKLLFHYYDKDFNNEADTPDNFQSRRPNTSFCFLDIRSPGLGDTAMYLCATSRDPGVAYQQYFGPGTRLTVT.

This clone came up once. The chain combines TRBV25-1 with TRBJ2-7, with TRBD2 identical over 7 bases. The CDR3 runs to 12 residues. Per germline, CDR1 MGHDK and CDR2 SYGVNS. The J segment lost 4 bases and the V segment lost 4 bases, leaving 1 base of the junction unmatched. The CDR3 DNA reads TGTGCCAGCAGTGCTAGCGGTTACGAGCAGTACTTC. Translation gives CASSASGYEQYF.

This chain links TRBV4-2 with TRBJ1-1; 7 nucleotides line up with TRBD1. CDR3 length equals 14 residues. V lost 5 bases to trimming and J lost 2 bases; unmatched junction nucleotides: 5. Germline loops: CDR1 LGHNA, CDR2 YNFKEQ. The CDR3 region is CASSSQGINTEAFF. CDR3 DNA: TGTGCCAGCAGCTCACAGGGGATCAACACTGAAGCTTTCTTT.

The rearrangement joins TRBV7-9 to TRBJ2-7; 9 bases fit TRBD2. CDR1 SEHNR and CDR2 FQNEAQ come from the germline V gene (reference sequence). The CDR3 has 15 residues. V lost 5 bases to trimming and J lost 6 bases; unmatched junction nucleotides: 11. The CDR3 bases are TGTGCCAGCAGCCTTGCGGGACTAGCCGGGCGCGAGCAGTACTTC. Protein product: CASSLAGLAGREQYF.

The chain joins TRBV2 to TRBJ1-2; 9 bases fit TRBD1. J lost 4 bases, V lost 4 bases, and 10 bases had no gene match. The CDR3 spans 16 residues. The germline V gene has CDR1 SNHLY and CDR2 FYNNEI. The CDR3 DNA sequence: TGTGCCAGCAGTGTTGGAGCACAGGGGGCAGGCTATGGCTACACCTTC. Its translation is CASSVGAQGAGYGYTF. The complete variable domain, with remaining parts taken from reference TRBV2 and TRBJ1-2, reads EPEVTQTPSHQVTQMGQEVILRCVPISNHLYFYWYRQILGQKVEFLVSFYNNEISEKSEIFDDQFSVERPDGSNFTLKIRSTKLEDSAMYFCASSVGAQGAGYGYTFGSGTRLTVV.

The V gene is TRBV6-1, the J gene TRBJ2-7; 8 bases line up with TRBD2. Germline lookup yields CDR1 MNHNS and CDR2 SASEGT. This CDR3 contains 15 residues. The V and J ends lost 6 bases and 6 bases, in that order; junction bases with no gene match: 13. CDR3 amino acids: CASRPTPGLVREQYF. The CDR3 region has the DNA TGTGCCAGCAGACCAACCCCGGGACTAGTTCGCGAGCAGTACTTC.

V and J are TRBV11-1 and TRBJ1-2, with 7 bases matching TRBD1. The length of the CDR3 is 13 residues. Germline V gives CDR1 SGHAT, CDR2 FQDESV (reference sequence). The J segment lost 6 bases and the V segment lost 5 bases, leaving 6 bases of the junction unmatched. CDR3 loop: CASSQTGSDGYTF. The CDR3 coding sequence is TGTGCCAGCAGCCAGACAGGGAGCGATGGCTACACCTTC.